This TCR beta chain originates from a study of CD8+CD57+ T cells in acquired aplastic anemia. The sequenced patients had an expansion of CD8+CD57+ cells seen by flow cytometry. This CDR3 comprises 15 residues. Germline V CDR1 and CDR2: ENHRY, SYGVKD. V was shortened by 3 bases and J by 4 bases, with 15 bases between the two germline ends. This clonotype was seen ten or more times. Genomic DNA, serving as template, underwent TCR beta VDJ and CDR3 profiling. TCRdb redid the calling of the reads with MiXCR, one entry per CDR3 protein. There are roughly 160,000 distinct CDR3 sequences in the sample; about 70% occur only once, and around 45% lies in the top ten.

Sequencing was done on a sample of sorted CD4+, CD8+, or CD8+CD57+ T cells (not recorded which) from PBMCs. The chain carries TRBV10-3 and TRBJ1-1; D perhaps matches TRBD1 (5 bases). This clonotype was sampled from a human donor with aplastic anemia. CDR3 region: CAISDWGRGGTEAFF. Written as DNA, the CDR3 is TGTGCCATCAGTGATTGGGGACGCGGGGGCACTGAAGCTTTCTTT.